This T cell receptor beta chain was profiled in a study of T-cell reconstitution after alpha-beta-depleted transplantation in children. V shed 0 bases and J shed 0 bases, with 9 bases lying between them. CDR3 length equals 16 residues. Germline V gene lookup returns CDR1 SGHRS and CDR2 YFSETQ. Unique molecular identifiers tagged the TCRbeta library. TCRdb passed the PCR reads through MiXCR, listing each CDR3 protein once. Of about 540,000 distinct CDR3 sequences listed, around 19% are singletons. This receptor was identified in a human donor who donated a stem cell graft to a child with acute lymphoblastic leukemia. The chain joins TRBV5-1 to TRBJ2-2; D is unresolved. The material sequenced was PBMCs from the stem cell graft donor, taken from the stem cell graft. CDR3 in DNA: TGCGCCAGCAGCTTGGGAGTGGGGTCGAACACCGGGGAGCTGTTTTTT. The encoded protein is CASSLGVGSNTGELFF.